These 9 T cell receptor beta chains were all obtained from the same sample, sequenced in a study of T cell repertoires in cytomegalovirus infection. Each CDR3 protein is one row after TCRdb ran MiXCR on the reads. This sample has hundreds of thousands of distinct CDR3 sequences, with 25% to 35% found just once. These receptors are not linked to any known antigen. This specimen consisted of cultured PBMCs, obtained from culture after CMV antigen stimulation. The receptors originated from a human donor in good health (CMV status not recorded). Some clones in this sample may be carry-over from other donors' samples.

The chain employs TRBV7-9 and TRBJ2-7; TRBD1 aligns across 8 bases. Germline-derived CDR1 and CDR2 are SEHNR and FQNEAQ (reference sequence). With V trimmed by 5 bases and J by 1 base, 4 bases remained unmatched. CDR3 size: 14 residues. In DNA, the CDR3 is TGTGCCAGCAGCGGGACAGGAACTTCCTACGAGCAGTACTTC. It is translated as CASSGTGTSYEQYF.

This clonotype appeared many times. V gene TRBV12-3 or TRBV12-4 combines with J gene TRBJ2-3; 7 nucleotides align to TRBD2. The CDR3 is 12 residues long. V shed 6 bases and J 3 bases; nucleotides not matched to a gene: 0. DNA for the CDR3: TGTGCCAGCAGGGGGGGGACAGATACGCAGTATTTT. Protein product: CASRGGTDTQYF.

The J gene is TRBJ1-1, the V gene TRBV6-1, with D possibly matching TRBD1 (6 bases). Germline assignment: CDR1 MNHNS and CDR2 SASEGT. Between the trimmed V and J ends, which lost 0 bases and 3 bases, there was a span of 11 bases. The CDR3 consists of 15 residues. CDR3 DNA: TGTGCCAGCAGTGAAGCGGTCAGGGGCGACACTGAAGCTTTCTTT. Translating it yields CASSEAVRGDTEAFF.

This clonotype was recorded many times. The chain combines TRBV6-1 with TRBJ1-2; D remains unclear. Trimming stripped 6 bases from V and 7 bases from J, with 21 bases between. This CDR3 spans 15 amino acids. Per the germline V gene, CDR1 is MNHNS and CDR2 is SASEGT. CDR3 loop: CASRSPIWVGRGYTF. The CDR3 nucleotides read TGTGCCAGCAGGTCCCCAATATGGGTCGGTCGTGGCTACACCTTC.

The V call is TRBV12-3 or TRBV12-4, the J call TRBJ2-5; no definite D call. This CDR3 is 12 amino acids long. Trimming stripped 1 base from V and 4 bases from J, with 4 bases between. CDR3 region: CASSLVRETQYF. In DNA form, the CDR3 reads TGTGCCAGCAGTTTAGTTAGAGAGACCCAGTACTTC.

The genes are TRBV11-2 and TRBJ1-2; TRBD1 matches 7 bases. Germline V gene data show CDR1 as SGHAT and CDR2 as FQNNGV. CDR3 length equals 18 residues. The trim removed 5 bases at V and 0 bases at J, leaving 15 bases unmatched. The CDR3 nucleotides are TGTGCCAGCAGCCGCGTAATATCTACAGGGGCGTCTAACTATGGCTACACCTTC. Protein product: CASSRVISTGASNYGYTF.

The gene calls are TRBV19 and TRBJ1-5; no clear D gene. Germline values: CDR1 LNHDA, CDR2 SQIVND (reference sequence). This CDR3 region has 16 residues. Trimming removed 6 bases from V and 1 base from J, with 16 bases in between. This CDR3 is CASRSFSARSNQPQHF. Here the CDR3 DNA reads TGTGCCAGTAGGTCGTTTTCCGCACGCAGCAATCAGCCCCAGCATTTT.

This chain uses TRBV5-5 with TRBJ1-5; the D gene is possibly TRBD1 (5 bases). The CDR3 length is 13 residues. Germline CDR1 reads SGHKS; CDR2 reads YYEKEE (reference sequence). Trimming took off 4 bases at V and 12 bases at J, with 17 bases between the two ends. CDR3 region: CASSEDWGTSQHF. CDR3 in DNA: TGTGCCAGCAGCGAGGATTGGGGGACCAGCCAGCATTTT.

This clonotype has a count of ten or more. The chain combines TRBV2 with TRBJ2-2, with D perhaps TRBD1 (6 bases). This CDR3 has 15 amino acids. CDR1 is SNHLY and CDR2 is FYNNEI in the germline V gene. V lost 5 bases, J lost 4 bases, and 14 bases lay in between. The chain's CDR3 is CASSRDTAGTGELFF. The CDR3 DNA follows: TGTGCCAGCAGTCGGGACACCGCGGGCACCGGGGAGCTGTTTTTT.